This is a list of T cell receptor beta chains from one sample in a study of blood T cell repertoires in COVID-19. Assay: immunoSEQ multiplex PCR; the TCRdb copy retains only in-frame clones and omits some. The repertoire holds more than 150,000 clones, with about 80% as singletons. Sequencing was performed on PBMCs or T cells enriched from blood (not recorded which). The receptor set was obtained from a man between 60 and 75 years old who had been exposed to COVID-19. The CDR3 runs from the conserved cysteine through the conserved F or W.

V: TRBV9
J: TRBJ2-7
CDR3: CASSEAGGRYEQYF

V: TRBV7-2
J: TRBJ1-1
CDR3: CASSLVPGFGTEAFF

V: TRBV7-2
J: TRBJ2-5
CDR3: CASSRDFLQETQYF

V: TRBV27
J: TRBJ1-1
CDR3: CASSPTGRTGTEAFF

V: TRBV7-3
J: TRBJ2-2
CDR3: CASSLARGTGELFF

V: TRBV27
J: TRBJ2-3
CDR3: CASSLSGLAGGPKADTQYF

V: TRBV6-1
J: TRBJ1-4
CDR3: CASSERDRGHEKLFF

V: TRBV6-4
J: TRBJ2-1
CDR3: CASSDIFQASGSGEQFF

V: TRBV28
J: TRBJ1-3
CDR3: CASGQGGNTIYF

V: TRBV27
J: TRBJ1-6
CDR3: CASSRRGPEYNSPLHF

V: TRBV27
J: TRBJ2-3
CDR3: CASSFLSSGRADTQYF

V: TRBV6-6
J: TRBJ1-2
CDR3: CASTKDRAGYGYTF

V: TRBV2
J: TRBJ1-6
CDR3: CASSPTGQVSSNSPLHF

V: TRBV7-2
J: TRBJ1-1
CDR3: CASSSTTGSLF

V: TRBV5-1
J: TRBJ1-3
CDR3: CASSLGTGTGNTIYF

V: TRBV5-5
J: TRBJ2-2
CDR3: CASSSFDKLTGELFF

V: TRBV5-1
J: TRBJ2-6
CDR3: CASSAPGGGSVILTF

V: TRBV4-3
J: TRBJ1-1
CDR3: CASSQNRGSSTEAFF

V: TRBV2
J: TRBJ2-1
CDR3: CASTTSNRNNEQFF

V: TRBV24-1
J: TRBJ1-1
CDR3: CATSDQGQPTGTAFF

V: TRBV11-3
J: TRBJ2-5
CDR3: CASSRDRAETQYF

V: TRBV27
J: TRBJ2-7
CDR3: CASSSQGASAEQYF

V: TRBV10-3
J: TRBJ2-3
CDR3: CAISASDRDSTDTQYF

V: TRBV7-8
J: TRBJ2-3
CDR3: CASSRRGRGETDTQYF

V: TRBV27
J: TRBJ2-1
CDR3: CASSSPGLAASYNEQFF

V: TRBV2
J: TRBJ2-7
CDR3: CASRLQGPSYEQYF

V: TRBV28
J: TRBJ2-4
CDR3: CASSLLSNIQYF

V: TRBV10-3
J: TRBJ1-2
CDR3: CAIRALGTVGSNYGYTF

V: TRBV2
J: TRBJ2-5
CDR3: CASSLGQQIQETQYF